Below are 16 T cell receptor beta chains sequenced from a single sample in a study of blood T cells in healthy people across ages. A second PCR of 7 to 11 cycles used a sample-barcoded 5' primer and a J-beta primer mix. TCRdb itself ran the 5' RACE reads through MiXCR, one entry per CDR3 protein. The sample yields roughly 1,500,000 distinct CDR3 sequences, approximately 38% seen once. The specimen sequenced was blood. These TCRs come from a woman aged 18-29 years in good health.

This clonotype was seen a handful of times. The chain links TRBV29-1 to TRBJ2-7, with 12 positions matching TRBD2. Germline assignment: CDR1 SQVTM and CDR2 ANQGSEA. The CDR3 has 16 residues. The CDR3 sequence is CRGASGRAMEFYEQYF. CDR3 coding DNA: TGCCGGGGGGCTAGCGGGAGGGCCATGGAATTCTACGAGCAGTACTTC.

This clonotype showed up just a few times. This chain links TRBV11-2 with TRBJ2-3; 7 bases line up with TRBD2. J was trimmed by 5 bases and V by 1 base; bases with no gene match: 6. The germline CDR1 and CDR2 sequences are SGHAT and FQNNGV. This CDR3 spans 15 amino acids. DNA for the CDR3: TGTGCCAGCAGCTTAGCACTTTCGGGGGGAGATACGCAGTATTTT. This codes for CASSLALSGGDTQYF.

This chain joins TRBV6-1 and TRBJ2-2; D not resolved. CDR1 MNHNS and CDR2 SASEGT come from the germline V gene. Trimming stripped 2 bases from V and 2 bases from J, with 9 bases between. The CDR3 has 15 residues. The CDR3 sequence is CASSEMNSNTGELFF. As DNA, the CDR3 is TGTGCCAGCAGTGAAATGAACAGCAACACCGGGGAGCTGTTTTTT.

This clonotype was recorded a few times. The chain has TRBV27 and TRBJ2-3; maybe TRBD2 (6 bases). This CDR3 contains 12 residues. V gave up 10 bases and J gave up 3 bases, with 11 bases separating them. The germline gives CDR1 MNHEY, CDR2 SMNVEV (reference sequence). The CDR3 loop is CAIGSSTDTQYF. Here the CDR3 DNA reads TGTGCCATCGGGAGTTCGACAGATACGCAGTATTTT.

The CDR3: CASSLGQGRSGNTIYF. CDR3 sequence (DNA): TGTGCCAGCAGCTTAGGACAGGGGAGGTCTGGAAACACCATATATTTT. V is TRBV7-8 and J is TRBJ1-3; TRBD1 agrees at 8 bases. The CDR3 is made up of 16 amino acids. V lost 1 base and J lost 1; bases outside the gene matches: 3. The V gene's germline CDR1 is SGHVS and CDR2 FQNEAQ.

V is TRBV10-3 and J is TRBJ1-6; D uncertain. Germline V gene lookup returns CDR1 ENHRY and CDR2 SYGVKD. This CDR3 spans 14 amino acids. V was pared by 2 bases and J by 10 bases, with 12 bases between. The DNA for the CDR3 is TGTGCCATCAGTGAGGCGGGGTCTAGGTCACCCCTCCACTTT. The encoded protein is CAISEAGSRSPLHF.

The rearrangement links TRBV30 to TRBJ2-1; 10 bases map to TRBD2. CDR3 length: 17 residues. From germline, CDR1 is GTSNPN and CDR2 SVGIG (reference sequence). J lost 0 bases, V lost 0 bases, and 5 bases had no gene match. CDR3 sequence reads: CAWSVGASGSSYNEQFF. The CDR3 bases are TGTGCCTGGAGTGTTGGGGCTAGCGGGAGCTCCTACAATGAGCAGTTCTTC.

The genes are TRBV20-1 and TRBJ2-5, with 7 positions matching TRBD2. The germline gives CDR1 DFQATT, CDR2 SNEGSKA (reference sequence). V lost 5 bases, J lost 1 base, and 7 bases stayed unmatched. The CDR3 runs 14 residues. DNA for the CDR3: TGCAGTGCTGGTCGAGCGGGGCTCCAAGAGACCCAGTACTTC. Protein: CSAGRAGLQETQYF.

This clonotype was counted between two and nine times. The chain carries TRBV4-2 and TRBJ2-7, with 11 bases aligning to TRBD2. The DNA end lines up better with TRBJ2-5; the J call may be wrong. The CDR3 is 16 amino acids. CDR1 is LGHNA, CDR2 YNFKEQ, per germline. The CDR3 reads CASSQDLAGGKETQYF. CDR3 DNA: TGTGCCAGCAGCCAAGATTTAGCGGGAGGGAAAGAGACCCAGTACTTC.

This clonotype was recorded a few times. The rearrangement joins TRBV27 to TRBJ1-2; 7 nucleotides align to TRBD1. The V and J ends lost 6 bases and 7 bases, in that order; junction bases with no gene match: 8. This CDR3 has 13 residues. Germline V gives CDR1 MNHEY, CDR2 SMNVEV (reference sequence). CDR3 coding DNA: TGTGCCAGCAGAGACGACAGGGTCTCTGGCTACACCTTC. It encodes CASRDDRVSGYTF.

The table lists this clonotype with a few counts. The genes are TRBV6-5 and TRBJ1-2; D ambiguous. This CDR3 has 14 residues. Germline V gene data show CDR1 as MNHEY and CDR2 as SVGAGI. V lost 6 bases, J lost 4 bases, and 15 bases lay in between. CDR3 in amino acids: CASRREEGIYGYTF. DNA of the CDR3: TGTGCCAGCAGGAGGGAGGAAGGGATCTATGGCTACACCTTC.

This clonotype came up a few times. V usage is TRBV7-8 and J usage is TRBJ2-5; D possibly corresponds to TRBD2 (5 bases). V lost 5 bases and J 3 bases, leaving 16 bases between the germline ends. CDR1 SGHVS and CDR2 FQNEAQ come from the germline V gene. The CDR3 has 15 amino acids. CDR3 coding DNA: TGTGCCAGCAGCAACCGACTGGGGAGAGAAGAGACCCAGTACTTC. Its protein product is CASSNRLGREETQYF.

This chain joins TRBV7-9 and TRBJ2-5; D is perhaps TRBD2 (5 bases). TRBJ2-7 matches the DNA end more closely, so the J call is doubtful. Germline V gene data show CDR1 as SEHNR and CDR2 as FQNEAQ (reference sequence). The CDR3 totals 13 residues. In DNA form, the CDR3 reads TGTGCCAGCAGCTTAATGGGGAGATACGAGCAGTACTTC. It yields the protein CASSLMGRYEQYF.

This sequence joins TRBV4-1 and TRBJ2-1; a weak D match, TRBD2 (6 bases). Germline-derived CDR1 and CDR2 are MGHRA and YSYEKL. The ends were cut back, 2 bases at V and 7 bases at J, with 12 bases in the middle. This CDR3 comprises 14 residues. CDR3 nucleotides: TGCGCCAGCAGCCAACCAACGGAGGGGAATGAGCAGTTCTTC. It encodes CASSQPTEGNEQFF.

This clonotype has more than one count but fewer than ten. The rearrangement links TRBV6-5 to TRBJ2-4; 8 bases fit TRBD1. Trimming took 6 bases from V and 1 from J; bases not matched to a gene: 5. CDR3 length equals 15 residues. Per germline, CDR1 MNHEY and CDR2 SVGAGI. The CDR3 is CASRSDRAAKNIQYF. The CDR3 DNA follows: TGTGCCAGCAGATCGGACAGGGCGGCCAAAAACATTCAGTACTTC.

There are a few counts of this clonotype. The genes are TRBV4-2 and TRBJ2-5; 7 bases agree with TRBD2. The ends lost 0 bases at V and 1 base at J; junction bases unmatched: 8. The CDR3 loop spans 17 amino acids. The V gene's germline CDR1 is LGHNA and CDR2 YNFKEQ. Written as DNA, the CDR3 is TGTGCCAGCAGCCAAGATCCAGTCCTAGCGGTCCAAGAGACCCAGTACTTC. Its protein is CASSQDPVLAVQETQYF.